Many counts were recorded for the clone carrying this TCR delta chain. Antigen unknown. One base separates it from a far larger clone, so it is likely a read error. TRG and TRD sequences were obtained from every sorted gammadelta sample. TCRdb redid the clone calls on the multiplex PCR reads with CATT. The sample records 90,000 or so delta-chain clones, more than 0.85% being singletons. These data belong to a study of γδ T cells in repeated Plasmodium falciparum infection. Germline V lookup: CDR1 GEAIGNYY, CDR2 EKD. This CDR3 is 17 amino acids long. The study's findings and limits: Vdelta2-negative gammadelta repertoires appeared less diverse and less shared in Malian than Australian children.

Vgamma9/Vdelta2+ and Vdelta2-negative gammadelta T cells were flow-sorted from PBMC for bulk sequencing. The V gene reported is TRDV2; the J gene is uncalled; TRDD3 reflects the table's D call only, with no check against the DNA. Sequencing was carried out using gamma-delta T cells from blood. This TCR was sampled from a pool of human donors (malaria-infected and uninfected, not separated). Here the CDR3 reads CACDLLGDKTESPKLIF. The CDR3 DNA reads TGTGCCTGTGACCTACTGGGGGATAAGACGGAATCGCCTAAACTCATCTTC.